This is a list of T cell receptor beta chains from one sample in a study of blood T cell repertoires in COVID-19. Assay: immunoSEQ multiplex PCR; the TCRdb copy retains only in-frame clones and omits some. The table includes fewer than 250,000 clones, around 90% detected once. What was sequenced was PBMCs or T cells enriched from blood (not recorded which). The receptors were gathered from a young woman with acute COVID-19. CDR3s include the opening cysteine and the closing phenylalanine or tryptophan. The D gene is left open where the match is weak. Expanded clones get a size class; other rows say once, few or many, or leave the size out.

NA | NA | TRBJ1-5 | TRBV4-3 | CASSQDRGPSSQPQHF | TGCGCCAGCAGCCAAGATCGAGGCCCAAGCAGCCAGCCCCAGCATTTT
NA | NA | TRBJ1-3 | TRBV5-6 | CASSLRGRGNTIYF | TGTGCCAGCAGCTTGAGAGGGCGCGGAAACACCATATATTTT
NA | NA | TRBJ1-1 | TRBV19 | CASKGDEMNTEAFF | TGTGCCAGTAAGGGAGATGAGATGAACACTGAAGCTTTCTTT
NA | NA | TRBJ1-1 | TRBV7-2 | CASSRGMNTEAFF | TGTGCCAGCAGCAGGGGCATGAACACTGAAGCTTTCTTT
NA | NA | TRBJ1-2 | TRBV5-5 | CASSLRGERAYGYTF | TGTGCCAGCAGCTTGCGGGGGGAGCGGGCCTATGGCTACACCTTC
NA | TRBD1 | TRBJ1-1 | TRBV6-1 | CASSRTGSTEAFF | TGTGCCAGCAGTAGGACAGGGAGCACTGAAGCTTTCTTT
once | TRBD1 | TRBJ1-1 | TRBV23-1 | CASSQSDRGNTEAFF | TGCGCCAGCAGTCAATCGGACAGGGGAAACACTGAAGCTTTCTTT
once | NA | TRBJ2-1 | TRBV11-2 | CASSSSWEAYNEQFF | TGTGCCAGCAGCTCAAGCTGGGAGGCGTACAATGAGCAGTTCTTC
NA | TRBD1 | TRBJ1-5 | TRBV19 | CASSDRGLPNSNQPQHF | TGTGCCAGTTCTGACAGGGGGCTACCGAATAGCAATCAGCCCCAGCATTTT
NA | NA | TRBJ2-7 | TRBV20-1 | CSASPEVEYEQYF | TGCAGTGCTAGTCCCGAGGTAGAGTACGAGCAGTACTTC
NA | NA | TRBJ1-2 | TRBV2 | CASSEFGETDGYTF | TGTGCCAGCAGTGAATTCGGTGAAACGGATGGCTACACCTTC
NA | TRBD1 | TRBJ1-5 | TRBV10-3 | CAISEFGQDNQPQHF | TGTGCCATCAGTGAGTTTGGACAGGACAATCAGCCCCAGCATTTT
NA | TRBD2 | TRBJ2-1 | TRBV4-3 | CASSQDQRAGGQYEQFF | TGCGCCAGCAGCCAAGATCAGCGAGCGGGGGGGCAATATGAGCAGTTCTTC
NA | TRBD1 | TRBJ1-1 | TRBV4-1 | CASADRVNTEAFF | TGCGCCAGCGCGGACAGGGTGAACACTGAAGCTTTCTTT
NA | NA | TRBJ1-1 | TRBV18 | CASSPPVRAEGAFF | TGTGCCAGCTCACCACCGGTGCGGGCGGAAGGGGCTTTCTTT
NA | NA | TRBJ1-3 | TRBV25-1 | CASSASDGRSGNTIYF | TGTGCCAGCAGTGCCTCCGACGGGAGGTCTGGAAACACCATATATTTT
NA | TRBD1 | TRBJ1-6 | TRBV11-2 | CASPPQGEDSPLHF | TGTGCCAGCCCCCCGCAGGGGGAGGATTCACCCCTCCACTTT
NA | NA | TRBJ1-1 | TRBV5-1 | CASSLGGHEIEAFF | TGCGCCAGCAGCTTGGGGGGACACGAAATCGAAGCTTTCTTT
NA | NA | TRBJ2-3 | TRBV2 | CASSERGRAVTDTQYF | TGTGCCAGCAGTGAAAGGGGAAGGGCAGTCACGGATACGCAGTATTTT
NA | NA | TRBJ2-1 | TRBV10-2 | CASSESGGDEQFF | TGCGCCAGCAGTGAGTCGGGGGGTGATGAGCAGTTCTTC
NA | NA | TRBJ1-2 | TRBV4-1 | CASSQDLSKGALNYGYTF | TGCGCCAGCAGCCAAGATCTCTCTAAAGGGGCCCTTAACTATGGCTACACCTTC
NA | NA | TRBJ1-5 | TRBV7-8 | CASSFGTRAFSNQPQHF | TGTGCCAGCAGCTTCGGGACAAGGGCATTTAGCAATCAGCCCCAGCATTTT
once | NA | TRBJ2-2 | TRBV5-1 | CASSLLQSNTGELFF | TGCGCCAGCAGCTTGTTACAATCGAACACCGGGGAGCTGTTTTTT
NA | NA | TRBJ1-1 | TRBV5-1 | CASSLGAGMNTEAFF | TGCGCCAGCAGCTTGGGAGCAGGGATGAACACTGAAGCTTTCTTT
NA | TRBD1 | TRBJ1-4 | TRBV18 | CASSPGTGYEKLFF | TGTGCCAGCTCGCCCGGGACAGGGTATGAAAAACTGTTTTTT
NA | TRBD2 | TRBJ2-5 | TRBV5-1 | CASSLAPGLAGGQETQYF | TGCGCCAGCAGCTTGGCCCCGGGACTAGCGGGGGGACAAGAGACCCAGTACTTC
NA | NA | TRBJ1-1 | TRBV6-4 | CASRAGRGTEAFF | TGTGCCAGCAGAGCAGGTAGGGGGACTGAAGCTTTCTTT
NA | NA | TRBJ2-3 | TRBV19 | CATTPSTGVLGSDTQYF | TGTGCTACCACCCCCTCCACAGGTGTGTTAGGGTCAGATACGCAGTATTTT
many | TRBD1 | TRBJ1-1 | TRBV6-2/TRBV6-3 | CASSPGGSLNTEAFF | TGTGCCAGCAGTCCAGGGGGTAGTCTGAACACTGAAGCTTTCTTT
NA | TRBD1 | TRBJ1-2 | TRBV3-1/TRBV3-2 | CASSHSGTGGGYTF | TGTGCCAGCAGCCACTCCGGGACAGGGGGCGGCTACACCTTC
NA | NA | TRBJ1-4 | TRBV5-1 | CASGQGEAWEKLFF | TGCGCCAGCGGGCAAGGGGAGGCGTGGGAAAAACTGTTTTTT
few | TRBD1 | TRBJ1-5 | TRBV27 | CASSSTGLSGNQPQHF | TGTGCCAGCAGTTCGACAGGGCTGAGCGGGAATCAGCCCCAGCATTTT
NA | NA | TRBJ1-1 | TRBV5-6 | CASSLVSGNTEAFF | TGTGCCAGCAGCTTGGTGTCGGGGAACACTGAAGCTTTCTTT
once | NA | TRBJ1-5 | TRBV6-6 | CASRSGGGYNQPQHF | TGTGCCAGCAGATCCGGGGGGGGGTACAATCAGCCCCAGCATTTT
NA | NA | TRBJ1-5 | TRBV7-6 | CASSLGGSGQPQHF | TGTGCCAGCAGCTTAGGAGGGTCAGGACAGCCCCAGCATTTT
NA | TRBD2 | TRBJ2-4 | TRBV18 | CASSPGGENIQYF | TGTGCCAGCTCACCGGGAGGGGAGAACATTCAGTACTTC
NA | TRBD1 | TRBJ2-7 | TRBV7-2 | CASSPLTGDEQYF | TGTGCCAGCAGCCCATTAACAGGGGACGAGCAGTACTTC
NA | NA | TRBJ1-4 | TRBV27 | CASSPQVANEKLFF | TGTGCCAGCAGTCCCCAGGTAGCTAATGAAAAACTGTTTTTT
NA | NA | TRBJ1-1 | TRBV29-1 | CSVEVNSISSNTEAFF | TGCAGCGTTGAAGTCAACAGTATCTCCTCGAACACTGAAGCTTTCTTT
once | NA | TRBJ2-1 | TRBV5-1 | CASGGLGHPFF | TGCGCCAGTGGGGGTTTGGGACATCCGTTCTTC
NA | NA | TRBJ1-1 | TRBV27 | CASSLSSRATEAFF | TGTGCCAGCAGTTTAAGTTCCAGGGCCACTGAAGCTTTCTTT
NA | NA | TRBJ1-5 | TRBV30 | CAWSEAGTGGRPQHF | TGTGCCTGGAGTGAAGCCGGGACGGGGGGACGGCCCCAGCATTTT
NA | NA | TRBJ1-1 | TRBV6-2/TRBV6-3 | CASSPSGANTEAFF | TGTGCCAGCAGCCCCTCAGGGGCAAACACTGAAGCTTTCTTT
NA | NA | TRBJ1-1 | TRBV12-3/TRBV12-4 | CASSGAAGEAFF | TGTGCCAGCAGTGGGGCCGCCGGTGAAGCTTTCTTT
NA | NA | TRBJ2-2 | TRBV27 | CASSLIRTSNTGELFF | TGTGCCAGCAGTTTGATAAGGACATCGAACACCGGGGAGCTGTTTTTT
NA | NA | TRBJ1-1 | TRBV6-5 | CASREASLGGTEAFF | TGTGCCAGCAGGGAGGCCTCCCTGGGGGGCACTGAAGCTTTCTTT
NA | NA | TRBJ2-5 | TRBV4-3 | CASSSRKGGRETQYF | TGCGCCAGCAGCTCGCGAAAGGGCGGGCGAGAGACCCAGTACTTC
NA | NA | TRBJ2-3 | TRBV5-1 | CASSLEASLSTDTQYF | TGCGCCAGCAGCTTGGAAGCCTCCTTAAGCACAGATACGCAGTATTTT
NA | NA | TRBJ2-3 | TRBV4-1 | CASSRIGRQGISTDTQYF | TGCGCCAGCAGCCGAATAGGAAGGCAGGGAATTTCAACAGATACGCAGTATTTT
NA | TRBD1 | TRBJ1-4 | TRBV4-1 | CASSETQGSGTNEKLFF | TGCGCCAGCAGCGAAACACAGGGGTCTGGGACTAATGAAAAACTGTTTTTT
NA | NA | TRBJ1-1 | TRBV5-1 | CASSLGHGGMNTEAFF | TGCGCCAGCAGCTTGGGGCATGGCGGGATGAACACTGAAGCTTTCTTT
NA | NA | TRBJ1-6 | TRBV10-1 | CASSRTNNSPLHF | TGCGCCAGCAGTCGGACAAATAATTCACCCCTCCACTTT
NA | NA | TRBJ2-5 | TRBV20-1 | CSASDYISGQETQYF | TGCAGTGCTAGTGACTATATCTCGGGACAAGAGACCCAGTACTTC